This T cell receptor (beta chain) was observed in a study of blood T cell repertoires in COVID-19. Study information: Researchers got acute and convalescent COVID-19 samples from the United States, Italy and Spain.

In the source study's methods: Counts of nucleated cells, estimated from reference gene primer amplification, were obtained. Method: immunoSEQ multiplex PCR; TCRdb's copy keeps in-frame clones and lacks some. The V and J calls and the clone size are those of that table, but D and trimming were determined from the DNA. The table has fewer than 350,000 clones, approximately 89% seen once; the top ten hold roughly 3.9%. The CDR3 totals 15 residues. With 4 bases removed from V and 3 bases from J, the gap between germline ends came to 15 bases. CDR1 is SGHTA, CDR2 FQGNSA, per germline. This TCR derives from a woman in her fifties or sixties with COVID-19, enrolled during active disease. The chain has TRBV7-2 and TRBJ1-1; tentatively, D is TRBD1 (5 bases). Sequenced input: peripheral blood. CDR3 loop: CASSYPVGEDTEAFF. CDR3 DNA: TGTGCCAGCAGCTACCCCGTGGGGGAGGACACTGAAGCTTTCTTT.